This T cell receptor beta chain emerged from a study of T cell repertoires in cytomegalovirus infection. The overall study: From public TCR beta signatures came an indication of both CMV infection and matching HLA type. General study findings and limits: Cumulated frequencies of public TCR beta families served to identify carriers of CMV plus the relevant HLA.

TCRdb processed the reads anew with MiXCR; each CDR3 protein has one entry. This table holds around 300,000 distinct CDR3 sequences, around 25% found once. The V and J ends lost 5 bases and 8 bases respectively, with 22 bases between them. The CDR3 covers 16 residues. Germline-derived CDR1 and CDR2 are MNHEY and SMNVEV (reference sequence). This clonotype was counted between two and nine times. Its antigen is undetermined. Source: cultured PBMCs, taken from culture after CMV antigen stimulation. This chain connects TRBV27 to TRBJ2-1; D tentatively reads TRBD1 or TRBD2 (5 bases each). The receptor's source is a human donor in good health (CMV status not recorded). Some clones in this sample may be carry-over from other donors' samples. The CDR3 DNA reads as TGTGCCAGCAGTGGGACCTCGGGGCGAGGGAGCTATGAGCAGTTCTTC. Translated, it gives CASSGTSGRGSYEQFF.